This T cell receptor (beta chain) stems from a study of post-analysis software for immune sequencing data. Every TCR beta cDNA library bore unique molecular identifiers. TCRdb used MiXCR to reprocess the PCR reads, holding one entry per CDR3 protein. This sample has hundreds of thousands of distinct CDR3 sequences; around 64% occur once, and the top ten carry about 10%. Notes on this clonotype: Its antigen is still unknown.

CDR1 and CDR2 (germline): SEHNR, FQNEAQ (reference sequence). The V gene end was trimmed by 2 bases and the J gene end by 0 bases; junction bases not matched to a gene: 9. The CDR3 covers 17 residues. General study points: The five TRBV segments detected at higher frequency in patients than in controls included TRBV5-6, TRBV5-1 and TRBV20-1.

The chain uses TRBV7-9 and TRBJ1-2, with 7 positions matching TRBD1. The sequence was obtained from a girl aged 2-10 years with multiple sclerosis. The sample was blood. CDR3 loop: CASSLTPGQVTNYGYTF. CDR3 bases: TGTGCCAGCAGCTTAACCCCCGGACAGGTTACTAACTATGGCTACACCTTC. Based on the CDR3 plus reference TRBV7-9 and TRBJ1-2, the full variable domain is DTGVSQNPRHKITKRGQNVTFRCDPISEHNRLYWYRQTLGQGPEFLTYFQNEAQLEKSRLLSDRFSAERPKGSFSTLEIQRTEQGDSAMYLCASSLTPGQVTNYGYTFGSGTRLTVV.